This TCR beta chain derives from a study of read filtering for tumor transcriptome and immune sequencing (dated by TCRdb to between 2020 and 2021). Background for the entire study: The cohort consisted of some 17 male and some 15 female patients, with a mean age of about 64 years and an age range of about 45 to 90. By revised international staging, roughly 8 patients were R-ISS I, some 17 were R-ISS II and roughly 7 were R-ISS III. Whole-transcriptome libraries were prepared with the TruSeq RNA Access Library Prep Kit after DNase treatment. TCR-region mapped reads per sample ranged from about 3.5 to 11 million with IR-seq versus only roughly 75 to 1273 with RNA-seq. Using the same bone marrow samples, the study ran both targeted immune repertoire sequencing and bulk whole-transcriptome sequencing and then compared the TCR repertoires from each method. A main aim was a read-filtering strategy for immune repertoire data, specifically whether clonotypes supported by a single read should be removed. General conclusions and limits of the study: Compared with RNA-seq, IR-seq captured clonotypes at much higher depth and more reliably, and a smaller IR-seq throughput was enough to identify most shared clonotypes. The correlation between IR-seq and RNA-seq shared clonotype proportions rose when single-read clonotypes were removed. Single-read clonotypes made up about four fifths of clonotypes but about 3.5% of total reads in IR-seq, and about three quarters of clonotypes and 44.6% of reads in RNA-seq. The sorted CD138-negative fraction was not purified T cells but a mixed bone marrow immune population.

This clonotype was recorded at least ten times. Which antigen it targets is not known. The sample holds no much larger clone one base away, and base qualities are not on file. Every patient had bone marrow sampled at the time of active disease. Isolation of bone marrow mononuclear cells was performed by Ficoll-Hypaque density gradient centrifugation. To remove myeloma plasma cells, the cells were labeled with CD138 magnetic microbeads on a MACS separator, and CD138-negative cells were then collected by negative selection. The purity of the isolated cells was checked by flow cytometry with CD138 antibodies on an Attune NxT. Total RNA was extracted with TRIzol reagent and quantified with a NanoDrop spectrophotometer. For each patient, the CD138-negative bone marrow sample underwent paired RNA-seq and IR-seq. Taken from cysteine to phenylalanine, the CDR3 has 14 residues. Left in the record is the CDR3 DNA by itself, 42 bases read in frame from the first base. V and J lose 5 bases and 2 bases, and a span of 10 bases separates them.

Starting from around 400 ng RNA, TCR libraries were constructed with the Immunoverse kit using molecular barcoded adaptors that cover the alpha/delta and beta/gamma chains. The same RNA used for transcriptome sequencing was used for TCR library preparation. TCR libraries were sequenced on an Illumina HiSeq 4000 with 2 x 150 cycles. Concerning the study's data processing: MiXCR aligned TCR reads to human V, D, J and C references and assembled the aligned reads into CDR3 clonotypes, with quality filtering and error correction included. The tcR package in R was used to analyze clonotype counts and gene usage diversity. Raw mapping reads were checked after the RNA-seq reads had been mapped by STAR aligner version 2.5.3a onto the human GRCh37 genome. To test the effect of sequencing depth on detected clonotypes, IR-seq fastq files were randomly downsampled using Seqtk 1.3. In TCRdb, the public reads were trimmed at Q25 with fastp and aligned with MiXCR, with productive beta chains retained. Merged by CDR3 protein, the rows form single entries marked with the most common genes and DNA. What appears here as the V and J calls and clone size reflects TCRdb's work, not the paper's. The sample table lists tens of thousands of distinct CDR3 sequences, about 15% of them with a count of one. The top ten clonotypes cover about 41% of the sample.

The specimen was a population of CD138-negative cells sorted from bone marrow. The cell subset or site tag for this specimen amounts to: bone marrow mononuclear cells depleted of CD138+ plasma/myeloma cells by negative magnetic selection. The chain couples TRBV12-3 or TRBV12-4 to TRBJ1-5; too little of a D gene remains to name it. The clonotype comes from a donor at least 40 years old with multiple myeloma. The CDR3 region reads CASSPGPGNQPQHF. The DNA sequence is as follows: TGTGCCAGCAGTCCAGGACCTGGCAATCAGCCCCAGCATTTT.